This passage covers 16 T cell receptor beta chains from one sample sequenced in a study of metastatic and nonmetastatic thyroid tumors. Every patient underwent thyroid surgery untreated. TCRdb re-processed the PCR reads through MiXCR. Among some 20,000 clones listed, over 25% were seen once. The specimen was adjacent normal tissue. Every receptor here comes from a female donor with papillary thyroid cancer or a benign thyroid nodule (not recorded which). Some clones in this sample may be carry-over from other donors' samples.

This clone was seen only a few times. The chain recombines TRBV12-3 or TRBV12-4 with TRBJ2-5; 15 bases are a match to TRBD2. V dropped 7 bases and J dropped 5; count of bases not matched to a gene: 5. CDR3 length equals 15 residues. CDR3 DNA sequence: TGTGCCAGCACCTTGGGACTAGCGGGAGGTGAGACCCAGTACTTC. The encoded protein is CASTLGLAGGETQYF.

There are a few counts of this clone. This chain uses TRBV28 with TRBJ2-1; the D gene is possibly TRBD2 (5 bases). V shed 5 bases and J shed 4 bases, with 18 bases lying between them. The CDR3 sequence is 16 residues long. Germline CDR1 reads MDHEN; CDR2 reads SYDVKM. CDR3 nucleotides: TGTGCCAGCAGTGGACTTACTACAGTTCTTTACAATGAGCAGTTCTTC. It codes for CASSGLTTVLYNEQFF.

The chain employs TRBV6-1 and TRBJ2-3; possible D gene TRBD1, 7 bases. The CDR3 loop spans 16 amino acids. V lost 5 bases and J 2 bases, leaving 17 bases between the germline ends. CDR1 is MNHNS and CDR2 is SASEGT in the germline V gene. DNA for the CDR3: TGTGCCAGCAGTAAAACAGGGGAGGTACACACAGATACGCAGTATTTT. It translates to CASSKTGEVHTDTQYF.

The V call is TRBV20-1, the J call TRBJ2-1; 13 nucleotides align to TRBD2. J gave up 8 bases and V 0 bases, and 16 bases lay outside the gene matches. Germline V gene sequence: CDR1 DFQATT, CDR2 SNEGSKA (reference sequence). The CDR3 has 19 residues. The CDR3 region is CSARDPRGLAGVHIDEQFF. In nucleotides, the CDR3 is TGCAGTGCTAGAGATCCCAGAGGACTAGCGGGGGTCCACATAGATGAGCAGTTCTTC.

By sample share, this clone is medium-sized. The CDR3 DNA follows: TGTGCCAGCATCCGTGTACCCAACACTGAAGCTTTCTTT. Translating gives CASIRVPNTEAFF. J is TRBJ1-1 and V is TRBV6-1; D gene uncertain. CDR1 is MNHNS, CDR2 SASEGT, per germline. The CDR3 is 13 residues long. Trimming cost V 7 bases and J 2 bases, with 11 bases left between them.

Many counts were recorded for this clone. The chain links TRBV20-1 to TRBJ2-3, with TRBD2 matching 12 bases. Germline trimming cut 5 bases from V and 1 base from J; bases unmatched to any gene: 4. The CDR3 is 15 residues long. The germline gives CDR1 DFQATT, CDR2 SNEGSKA (reference sequence). The CDR3 here is CSADRLAGGTDTQYF. Here the CDR3 DNA reads TGCAGTGCTGACAGACTAGCGGGGGGCACAGATACGCAGTATTTT.

This clone occurred a few times. J is TRBJ1-6 and V is TRBV6-5, with D maybe TRBD1 (5 bases). Germline V gene lookup returns CDR1 MNHEY and CDR2 SVGAGI. CDR3 size: 16 residues. Trimming removed 0 bases at V and 10 bases at J, with 16 bases between. CDR3 DNA sequence: TGTGCCAGCAGTTACTCGTCCGGGGGAAGGAGATCACCCCTCCACTTT. Translation: CASSYSSGGRRSPLHF.

This clone ranks as medium-sized. CDR3 DNA sequence: TGTGCCAGCAATGGCGGGGGGGTAATGGTTTTCAGGGATGAGCAGTTCTTC. This encodes CASNGGGVMVFRDEQFF. The J gene is TRBJ2-1, the V gene TRBV6-2 or TRBV6-3; the match to TRBD2 covers 9 bases. This CDR3 region has 17 residues. From germline, CDR1 is MNHEY and CDR2 SVGEGT. Trimming took 7 bases from V and 8 from J; bases not matched to a gene: 18.

This clone was counted many times. Given the absence of the conserved phenylalanine or tryptophan at the CDR3 end, a read error is likely. No DNA is shown, since the ends of the CDR3 on it are uncertain; the CDR3 is the one TCRdb lists. The V call is TRBV7-2, the J call TRBJ2-7; the D call in the table, TRBD2, was not verified against the DNA. With termini counted, the CDR3 has 8 amino acids. Germline CDR1 reads SGHTA; CDR2 reads FQGNSA. The CDR3 spells CASSYVAG.

This clone was detected a few times. The V gene is TRBV28, the J gene TRBJ2-2, with 16 bases fitting TRBD2. V lost 3 bases, J lost 7 bases, and 8 bases stayed unmatched. This CDR3 is 18 amino acids long. Germline V gene data show CDR1 as MDHEN and CDR2 as SYDVKM. The DNA of the CDR3 is TGTGCCAGCAGTTTGCACGGGACTAGCGGGGGGGACTTCGGGGAGCTGTTTTTT. Its translation: CASSLHGTSGGDFGELFF.

The chain couples TRBV15 to TRBJ2-4, with 10 bases fitting TRBD1. The CDR3 consists of 13 residues. The germline V gene has CDR1 LNHNV and CDR2 YYDKDF (reference sequence). With 8 bases clipped from V and 5 bases from J, the junction kept 3 bases outside the gene matches. CDR3 loop: CATGGTGENIQYF. The CDR3 coding sequence is TGTGCCACCGGCGGGACAGGGGAAAACATTCAGTACTTC.

Only a few counts were recorded for this clone. The rearrangement uses TRBV27 and TRBJ2-1; 14 nucleotides align to TRBD2. J gave up 8 bases and V 8 bases, and 5 bases lay outside the gene matches. CDR3 length: 14 amino acids. Germline CDR1 reads MNHEY; CDR2 reads SMNVEV (reference sequence). This CDR3 is CASSGTSGSDEQFF. DNA for the CDR3: TGTGCCAGCTCCGGGACTAGCGGGAGTGATGAGCAGTTCTTC.

This clone was picked up a small number of times. The gene calls are TRBV28 and TRBJ2-1; 9 bases fit TRBD2. Germline assignment: CDR1 MDHEN and CDR2 SYDVKM. The J segment lost 5 bases and the V segment lost 2 bases, leaving 10 bases of the junction unmatched. The CDR3 contains 17 residues. CDR3 sequence: CASSLGVAGGPDNEQFF. The CDR3 bases are TGTGCCAGCAGTTTAGGGGTCGCGGGAGGGCCGGACAATGAGCAGTTCTTC.

This clone occurred many times. Additional DNA sequences in this sample encode the identical CDR3. The chain employs TRBV4-1 and TRBJ1-2; possibly TRBD1 for D (6 bases). The germline CDR1 and CDR2 sequences are MGHRA and YSYEKL. V was clipped by 3 bases and J by 5 bases, with 19 bases between them. The CDR3 totals 16 residues. CDR3 region: CASSQVNTGQIYGYTF. The CDR3 DNA reads TGCGCCAGCAGCCAGGTAAACACGGGACAAATATATGGCTACACCTTC.

This chain links TRBV5-1 with TRBJ2-3, with 8 bases that match TRBD1. The germline gives CDR1 SGHRS, CDR2 YFSETQ. Germline trimming cut 1 base from V and 3 bases from J; bases unmatched to any gene: 4. This CDR3 is built from 15 residues. The DNA for the CDR3 is TGCGCCAGCAGCTTGAGGCAGGGGGCGACAGATACGCAGTATTTT. It translates to CASSLRQGATDTQYF.

Relative to its sample, this clone is medium-sized. The J gene is TRBJ2-2, the V gene TRBV6-2 or TRBV6-3; 7 bases fit TRBD1. The CDR3 length is 15 residues. Germline V gene lookup returns CDR1 MNHEY and CDR2 SVGEGT. V lost 6 bases, J lost 4 bases, and 8 bases stayed unmatched. As DNA, the CDR3 is TGTGCCAGCAGGCGTACAGGGGTCGGCACCGGGGAGCTGTTTTTT. Amino acid sequence: CASRRTGVGTGELFF.